This T cell receptor beta chain was identified in a study of identical twins listed by TCRdb under 2016. Regarding the complete study: The study deep-sequenced TCR alpha and beta repertoires from monozygotic twins, unrelated adults of various ages and cord blood to test whether fetal clonotypes persist. To rule out contamination, replicate twin experiments were performed at different times with different library preparation protocols.

This clonotype has just a few counts. Its cognate antigen has yet to be identified. No much larger clone is present one base from it, and per-base qualities are unavailable. Every donor in the study was a healthy Caucasian. Three pairs of female monozygotic twins, all aged roughly 18 to 29 years, were included in the twin cohort. The RNA used for TCR libraries was isolated from peripheral blood mononuclear cells. Preparation of the library involved 5' RACE. Sequencer: Illumina HiSeq 2000. Template switching added a universal primer binding site, and the final cDNA carried a unique molecular identifier that allowed TCR cDNA molecules to be counted accurately. Specific primers in the conserved constant-segment region were used to synthesize first-strand cDNA for the TCR alpha and beta chains. To control for contamination, every cDNA library was double barcoded, receiving both a SMART-Mk sample barcode and Illumina barcodes. Two successive PCR steps introduced TruSeq adapter sequences along with Illumina sample barcodes. The TCR alpha and beta cDNA libraries were sequenced on the Illumina HiSeq platform using custom primers. The published analysis was carried out like this. MiGEC processed the raw reads to extract unique molecular identifiers, while MiXCR was used to determine the CDR3 positions. For each individual, recombination models were inferred using an EM algorithm with the repgenHMM and IGoR tools. Shared clonotypes were analyzed with the tcR package in R, and sharing was normalized by the product of cloneset sizes. Out-of-frame nonproductive sequences were analyzed to study raw recombination free of thymic and clonal selection effects. The raw public reads went through TCRdb reprocessing: fastp at Q25, MiXCR clone calling, in-frame beta chains kept. Rows with a matching CDR3 protein are joined into one entry that keeps the most common DNA and genes. These V and J calls originate from TCRdb's pipeline instead of the authors' own analysis. The sample has some 500,000 distinct CDR3 sequences on record, nearly 10% of them singletons. Roughly 3% of the sample goes to the ten largest clones.

Study-level results and caveats: Invariant T cells such as MAIT and iNKT could partly confound zero-insertion analyses, although diverse VJ usage argued against such confounding for most clonotypes. Out-of-frame TCR alpha sequences shared between twins showed an excess of low generation-probability sequences compared with coincidental sharing between unrelated individuals. In monozygotic twins, out-of-frame TCR alpha sharing was systematically underestimated by recombination models, although the models agreed with sharing between unrelated individuals. Conclusions relied on cross-sectional statistical analysis, since the same donors could not be followed over many years. The excess sharing between twins in beta out-of-frame sequences was weaker because fewer shared sequences reduced the signal-to-noise ratio. Abundant cord blood beta clonotypes had fewer insertions, young adult naive repertoires showed a similar but weaker trend, and memory repertoires showed no such trend.

According to the germline V gene (reference sequence), CDR1 reads SGHNT and CDR2 reads YYREEE. Relative to germline, V is 4 bases shorter and J is 2 bases shorter, with 16 bases between their ends. The CDR3 has 15 amino acids, counting the end cysteine and phenylalanine. Of the read, only the CDR3 DNA is kept; its 45 bases are in frame from base 1. Another study also made use of these data, one on yellow fever vaccine responses in identical twins. As the second study states: The T cell response to vaccination in identical twins was reported by the authors to appear partly convergent and partly personalized. The study precisely tracked vaccine-responding T cell clones in identical twins.

The specimen was PBMCs. The source of this sequence is a woman aged 18-30 years in good health. The chain is assembled from TRBV5-4 and TRBJ2-7; the D gene may be TRBD1 or TRBD2, since each aligns over 6 bases. This receptor has the CDR3 CASSAGQGGTYEQYF. In nucleotides, the sequence is TGTGCCAGCAGCGCGGGCCAAGGGGGGACCTACGAGCAGTACTTC.